This T cell receptor (beta chain) was sequenced during a study of blood T cells in healthy people across ages. Primers used in a second PCR of about 7 to 12 cycles were a sample-barcoded 5' primer and a J-beta primer mix. Each single sample gave us at least 2.5 million CDR3-containing paired-end reads. One entry per CDR3 protein results from TCRdb running MiXCR on the 5' RACE reads. The data show about 1.4 million distinct CDR3 sequences, approximately 59% seen once. The junction had 11 bases not matched to a gene; V was cut back by 3 bases and J by 4 bases. The CDR3 loop spans 16 amino acids. Germline CDR1 reads DFQATT; CDR2 reads SNEGSKA (reference sequence).

Sequenced sample: blood. The chain has TRBV20-1 and TRBJ2-2; 7 bases match TRBD1. The receptor comes from a man aged 18 to 30 in good health. The CDR3 here is CSARHSGQSLTGELFF. The CDR3 nucleotides are TGCAGTGCTAGGCATTCGGGACAGTCGCTCACCGGGGAGCTGTTTTTT.